This T cell receptor beta chain is from a study of CD8 T cells in ankylosing spondylitis. Findings and limits, study-wide: Earlier work had already found some motif variants in reactive arthritis synovial fluid and blood. In ankylosing spondylitis blood, a motif of eight highly homologous TCR beta variants appeared characteristic. Researchers reportedly found disease-linked clones significantly enriched in matched ankylosing spondylitis synovial fluid.

Trimming took 3 bases from V and 4 from J; bases not matched to a gene: 9. The CDR3 totals 18 residues. Germline V gene data show CDR1 as SGHAT and CDR2 as FQDESV (reference sequence). In its sample, this clonotype was seen many times. Its antigen is still unknown. Library preparation for TCR beta used quantitative 5'-RACE with molecular barcodes. Via MiXCR, TCRdb re-called the 5' RACE reads, giving one row per CDR3 protein. The sample lists about 510,000 distinct CDR3 sequences, approximately 5.3% seen once, with 3.5% in the top ten. The receptor was derived from a male donor with ankylosing spondylitis. Sequenced input: blood, either unsorted or a sorted T cell fraction (not recorded which). The rearrangement joins TRBV11-1 to TRBJ2-3; 14 bases line up with TRBD2. Written as DNA, the CDR3 is TGTGCCAGCAGCTTGGGACTAGCGGGAGTGGGGCAAGCAGATACGCAGTATTTT. Amino acids: CASSLGLAGVGQADTQYF.